What follows are 4 T cell receptor beta chains derived from one specimen sequenced in a study of PD-L1 blockade in urothelial cancer. Assay: immunoSEQ multiplex PCR; the TCRdb copy retains only in-frame clones and omits some. Seen here are under 95,000 clones, roughly 84% observed once, and the top ten hold approximately 9.2%. Time point given: pretreatment peripheral blood. Sequenced here: PBMCs, sampled around atezolizumab (anti-PD-L1) treatment. The receptors were sampled from an older woman with urothelial cancer.

This clone was seen once. The chain recombines TRBV7-9 with TRBJ2-2; no reliable D call. Germline assignment: CDR1 SEHNR and CDR2 FQNEAQ (reference sequence). The CDR3 contains 15 residues. Trimming left V 0 bases short and J 5 bases short, with 10 bases between. The CDR3 nucleotides read TGTGCCAGCAGCTTAGCGAATCGGGTTACCGGGGAGCTGTTTTTT. As protein: CASSLANRVTGELFF.

V and J are TRBV10-3 and TRBJ1-4, with 8 bases fitting TRBD1. Germline trimming cut 0 bases from V and 0 bases from J; bases unmatched to any gene: 0. Per germline, CDR1 ENHRY and CDR2 SYGVKD. The CDR3 has 16 residues. Here the CDR3 DNA reads TGTGCCATCAGTGAGTCGGGACAGGCAACTAATGAAAAACTGTTTTTT. It yields the protein CAISESGQATNEKLFF.

This chain connects TRBV21-1 to TRBJ2-7; the DNA was not compared with TRBD2, the D call given in the table. TRBV21-1 is deemed a pseudogene. The CDR3 is 16 residues long. As DNA, the CDR3 is TGTGCCAGCAGCAAAGGTTCCCCCGGGACTAGCTACGAGCAGTACTTC. It is translated as CASSKGSPGTSYEQYF.

Only a few counts were recorded for this clone. This rearrangement joins TRBV7-9 to TRBJ1-2, with D possibly being TRBD1 (6 bases). The V and J ends lost 5 bases and 4 bases respectively, with 14 bases between them. The germline V gene encodes CDR1 SEHNR and CDR2 FQNEAQ (reference sequence). The CDR3 spans 14 residues. In DNA, the CDR3 is TGTGCCAGCAGCGTGGGGGCGCTGGTCTATGGCTACACCTTC. This codes for CASSVGALVYGYTF.